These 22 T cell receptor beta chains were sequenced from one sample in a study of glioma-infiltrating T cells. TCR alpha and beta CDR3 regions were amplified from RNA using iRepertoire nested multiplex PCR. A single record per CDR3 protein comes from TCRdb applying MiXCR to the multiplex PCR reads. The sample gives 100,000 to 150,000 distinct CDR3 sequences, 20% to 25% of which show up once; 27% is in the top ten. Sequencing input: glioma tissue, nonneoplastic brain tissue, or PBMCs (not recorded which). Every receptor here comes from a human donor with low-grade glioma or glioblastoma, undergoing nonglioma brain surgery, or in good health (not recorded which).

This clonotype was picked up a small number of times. The CDR3 DNA sequence: TGTGCCAGTAGTATAGGCGCCAGGGGGAACACTGAAGCTTTCTTT. This gives the protein CASSIGARGNTEAFF. V and J are TRBV19 and TRBJ1-1; TRBD1 might be the D (6 bases). The CDR3 totals 15 residues. Germline lookup yields CDR1 LNHDA and CDR2 SQIVND (reference sequence). V lost 1 base and J lost 1, with 10 bases in between.

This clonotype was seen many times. CDR3 nucleotide sequence: TGTGCCAGCGGCCTAGATGGGGCCCACGAGCAGTACGTC. Its protein is CASGLDGAHEQYV. The V gene is TRBV6-2 or TRBV6-3, the J gene TRBJ2-7, with D possibly matching TRBD1 (5 bases). V shed 8 bases and J shed 5 bases, with 16 bases lying between them. The V gene's germline CDR1 is MNHEY and CDR2 SVGEGT. The CDR3 sequence is 13 residues long.

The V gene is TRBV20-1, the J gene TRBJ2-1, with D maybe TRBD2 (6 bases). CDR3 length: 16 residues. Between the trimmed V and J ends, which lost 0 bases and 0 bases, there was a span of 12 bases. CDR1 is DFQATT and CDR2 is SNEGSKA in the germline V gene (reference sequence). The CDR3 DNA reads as TGCAGTGCTAGAGATCCCCTAGCGAGCTCCTACAATGAGCAGTTCTTC. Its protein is CSARDPLASSYNEQFF.

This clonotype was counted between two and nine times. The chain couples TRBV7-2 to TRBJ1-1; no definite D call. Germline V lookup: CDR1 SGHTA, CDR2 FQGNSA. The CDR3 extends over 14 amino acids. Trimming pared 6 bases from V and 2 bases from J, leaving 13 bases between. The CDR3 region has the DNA TGTGCCAGCAGTTTCGCCCACGGCAACACTGAAGCTTTCTTT. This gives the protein CASSFAHGNTEAFF. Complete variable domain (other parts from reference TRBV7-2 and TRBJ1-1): GAGVSQSPSNKVTEKGKDVELRCDPISGHTALYWYRQSLGQGLEFLIYFQGNSAPDKSGLPSDRFSAERTGGSVSTLTIQRTQQEDSAVYLCASSFAHGNTEAFFGQGTRLTVV.

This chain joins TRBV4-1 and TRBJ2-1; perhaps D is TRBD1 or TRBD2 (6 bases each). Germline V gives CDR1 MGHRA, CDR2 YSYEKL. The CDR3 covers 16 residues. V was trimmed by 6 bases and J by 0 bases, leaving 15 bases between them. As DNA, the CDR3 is TGCGCCAGCAGACCCCCGGGGGCCCTCTCCTACAATGAGCAGTTCTTC. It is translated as CASRPPGALSYNEQFF.

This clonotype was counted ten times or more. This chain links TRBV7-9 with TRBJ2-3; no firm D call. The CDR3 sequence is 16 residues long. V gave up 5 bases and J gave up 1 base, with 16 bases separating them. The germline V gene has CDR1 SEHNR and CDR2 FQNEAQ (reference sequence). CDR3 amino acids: CASSIGDPGGTDTQYF. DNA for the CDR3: TGTGCCAGCAGCATTGGTGACCCCGGAGGCACAGATACGCAGTATTTT.

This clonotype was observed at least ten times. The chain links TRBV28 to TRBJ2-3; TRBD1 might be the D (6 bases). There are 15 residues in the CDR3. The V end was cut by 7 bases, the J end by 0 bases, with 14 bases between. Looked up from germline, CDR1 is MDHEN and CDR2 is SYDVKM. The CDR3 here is CASKGHTRSTDTQYF. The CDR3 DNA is TGTGCCAGCAAGGGACACACCAGGAGCACAGATACGCAGTATTTT. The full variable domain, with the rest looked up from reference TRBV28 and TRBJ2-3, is DVKVTQSSRYLVKRTGEKVFLECVQDMDHENMFWYRQDPGLGLRLIYFSYDVKMKEKGDIPEGYSVSREKKERFSLILESASTNQTSMYLCASKGHTRSTDTQYFGPGTRLTVL.

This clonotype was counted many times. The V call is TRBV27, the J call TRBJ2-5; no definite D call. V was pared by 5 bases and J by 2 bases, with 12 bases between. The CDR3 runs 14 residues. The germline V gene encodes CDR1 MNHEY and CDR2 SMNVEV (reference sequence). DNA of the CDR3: TGTGCCAGCAGTCTCCGTGGGAATCAAGAGACCCAGTACTTC. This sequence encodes CASSLRGNQETQYF.

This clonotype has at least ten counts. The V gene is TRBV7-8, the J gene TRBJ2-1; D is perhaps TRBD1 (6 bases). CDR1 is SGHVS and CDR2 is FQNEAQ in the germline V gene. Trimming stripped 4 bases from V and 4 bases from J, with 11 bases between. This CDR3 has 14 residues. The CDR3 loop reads CASSSGQPYNEQFF. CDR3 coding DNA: TGTGCCAGCAGCTCCGGACAGCCTTACAATGAGCAGTTCTTC.

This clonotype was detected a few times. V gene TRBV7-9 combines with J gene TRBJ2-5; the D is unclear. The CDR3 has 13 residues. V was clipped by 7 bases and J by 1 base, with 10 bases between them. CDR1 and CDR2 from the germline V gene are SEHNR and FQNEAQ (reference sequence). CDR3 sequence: CASMHTTQETQYF. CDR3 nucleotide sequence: TGTGCCAGCATGCACACCACCCAAGAGACCCAGTACTTC.

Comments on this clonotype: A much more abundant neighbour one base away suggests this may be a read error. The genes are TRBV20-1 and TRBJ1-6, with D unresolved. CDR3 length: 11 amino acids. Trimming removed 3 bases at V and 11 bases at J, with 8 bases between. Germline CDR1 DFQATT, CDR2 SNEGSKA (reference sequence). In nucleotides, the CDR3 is TGCAGTGCTAGGAAAGAGACACCCCTCCACTTT. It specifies CSARKETPLHF.

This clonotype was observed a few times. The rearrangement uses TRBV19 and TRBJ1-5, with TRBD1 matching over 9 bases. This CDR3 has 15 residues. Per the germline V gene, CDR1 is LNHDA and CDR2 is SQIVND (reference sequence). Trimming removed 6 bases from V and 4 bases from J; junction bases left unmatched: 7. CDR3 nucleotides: TGTGCCAGTAGCCGAGGGACAGGGCAGAATCAGCCCCAGCATTTT. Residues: CASSRGTGQNQPQHF.

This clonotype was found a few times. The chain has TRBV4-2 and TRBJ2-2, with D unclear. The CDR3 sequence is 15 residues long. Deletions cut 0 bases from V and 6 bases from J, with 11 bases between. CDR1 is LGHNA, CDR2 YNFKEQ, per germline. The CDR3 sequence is CASSQDAQRAGELFF. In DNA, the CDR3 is TGTGCCAGCAGCCAAGATGCCCAGCGCGCCGGGGAGCTGTTTTTT.

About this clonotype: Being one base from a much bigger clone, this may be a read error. This CDR3 reads CASSRIAPGVAKNSPPHF. The CDR3 bases are TGTGCCAGCAGTCGGATAGCACCAGGAGTGGCTAAGAATTCACCCCCCCACTTT. This chain uses TRBV6-1 with TRBJ1-6; D unclear. The CDR3 extends over 18 amino acids. The germline V gene encodes CDR1 MNHNS and CDR2 SASEGT.

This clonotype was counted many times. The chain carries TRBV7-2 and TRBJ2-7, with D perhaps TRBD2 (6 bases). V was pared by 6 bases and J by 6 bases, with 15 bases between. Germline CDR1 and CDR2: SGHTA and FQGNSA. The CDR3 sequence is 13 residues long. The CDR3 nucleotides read TGTGCCAGCAGTCCGAGACTAGAGGGCGAGCAGTACGTC. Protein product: CASSPRLEGEQYV.

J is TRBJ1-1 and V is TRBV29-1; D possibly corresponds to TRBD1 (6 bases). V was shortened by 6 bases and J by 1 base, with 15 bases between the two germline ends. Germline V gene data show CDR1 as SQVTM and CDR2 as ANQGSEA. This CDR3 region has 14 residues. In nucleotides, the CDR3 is TGCAGCGTCACTCCCGGGACATCGAACACTGAAGCTTTCTTT. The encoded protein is CSVTPGTSNTEAFF.

The CDR3 DNA sequence: TGCGCCAGCAGCCAACAATGGGGGGCTGGGGATTTCTTT. Its translation is CASSQQWGAGDFF. This rearrangement joins TRBV4-1 to TRBJ1-1; maybe TRBD1 (6 bases). Germline V gene sequence: CDR1 MGHRA, CDR2 YSYEKL. V lost 2 bases and J lost 13, with 17 bases in between. This CDR3 is 13 amino acids long.

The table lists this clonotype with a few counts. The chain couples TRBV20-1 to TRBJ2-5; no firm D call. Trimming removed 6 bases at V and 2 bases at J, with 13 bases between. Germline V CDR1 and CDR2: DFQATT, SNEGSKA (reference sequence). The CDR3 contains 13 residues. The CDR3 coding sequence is TGCAGTGCCACCACGAACCTACAAGAGACCCAGTACTTC. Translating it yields CSATTNLQETQYF.

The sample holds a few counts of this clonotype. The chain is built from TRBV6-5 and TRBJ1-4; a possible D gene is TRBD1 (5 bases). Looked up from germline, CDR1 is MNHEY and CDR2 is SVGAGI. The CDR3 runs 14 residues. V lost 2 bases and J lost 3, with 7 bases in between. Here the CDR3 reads CASSYGGANEKLFF. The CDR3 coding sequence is TGTGCCAGCAGTTACGGAGGGGCTAATGAAAAACTGTTTTTT.

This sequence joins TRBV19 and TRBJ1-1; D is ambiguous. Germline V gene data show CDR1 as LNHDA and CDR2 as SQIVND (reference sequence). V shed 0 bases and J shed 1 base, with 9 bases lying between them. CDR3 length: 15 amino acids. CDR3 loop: CASSIDHGANTEAFF. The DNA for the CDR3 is TGTGCCAGTAGTATAGATCATGGCGCGAACACTGAAGCTTTCTTT.

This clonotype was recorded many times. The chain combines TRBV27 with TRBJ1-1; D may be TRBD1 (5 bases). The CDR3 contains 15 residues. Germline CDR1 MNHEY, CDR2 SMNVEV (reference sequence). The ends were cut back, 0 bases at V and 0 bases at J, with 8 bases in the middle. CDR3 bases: TGTGCCAGCAGTTTATCGGAGGGGATGAACACTGAAGCTTTCTTT. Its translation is CASSLSEGMNTEAFF.

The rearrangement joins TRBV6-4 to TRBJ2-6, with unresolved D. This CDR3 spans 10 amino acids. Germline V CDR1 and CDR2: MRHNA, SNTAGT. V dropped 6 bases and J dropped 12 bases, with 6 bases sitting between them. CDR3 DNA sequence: TGTGCCAGCAGGGTTTTCGTCCTGACTTTC. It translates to CASRVFVLTF.